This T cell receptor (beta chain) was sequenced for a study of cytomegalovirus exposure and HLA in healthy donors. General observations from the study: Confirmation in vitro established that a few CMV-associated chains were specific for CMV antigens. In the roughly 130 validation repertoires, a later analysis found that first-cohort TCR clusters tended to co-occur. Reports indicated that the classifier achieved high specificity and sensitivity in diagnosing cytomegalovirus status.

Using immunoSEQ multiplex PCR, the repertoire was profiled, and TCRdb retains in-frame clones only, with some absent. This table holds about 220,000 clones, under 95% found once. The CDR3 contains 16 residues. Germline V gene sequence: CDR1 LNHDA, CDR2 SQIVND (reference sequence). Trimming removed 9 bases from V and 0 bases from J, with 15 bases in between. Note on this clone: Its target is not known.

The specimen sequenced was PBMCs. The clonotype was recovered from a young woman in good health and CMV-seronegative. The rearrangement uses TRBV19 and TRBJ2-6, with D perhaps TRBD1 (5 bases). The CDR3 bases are TGTGCCAGCGCGACAGCCTTATACTCTGGGGCCAACGTCCTGACTTTC. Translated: CASATALYSGANVLTF.